This T cell receptor (beta chain) was recorded in a study of blood T cell repertoires in COVID-19. Study-wide background: Sites in the United States, Italy and Spain provided acute and convalescent COVID-19 samples. T cells, B-cell-depleted T cells, or PBMCs provided the cDNA or gDNA that served as material.

This clone was observed a handful of times. As processed by the authors: By means of reference gene primer amplification, nucleated cell counts were estimated. The assay was immunoSEQ multiplex PCR, and TCRdb's table has in-frame clones only and misses some. V and J calls and clone size are those listed in that table; D and trimming were worked out from the DNA. Seen here are around 36,000 clones, around 80% observed once, and the top ten hold approximately 41%. The ends lost 3 bases at V and 4 bases at J; junction bases unmatched: 3. There are 15 residues in the CDR3. Germline values: CDR1 DFQATT, CDR2 SNEGSKA (reference sequence).

The sequence came from a man at least 80 years old with active or convalescent COVID-19. The rearrangement links TRBV20-1 to TRBJ2-3; TRBD2 matches 14 bases. The sequenced sample was peripheral blood. CDR3 protein: CSASTGLAGADTQYF. Written as DNA, the CDR3 is TGCAGTGCTAGTACGGGACTAGCGGGAGCAGATACGCAGTATTTT.